This is a list of T cell receptor beta chains from one sample in a study of blood T cell repertoires in COVID-19. Method: immunoSEQ multiplex PCR; TCRdb's copy keeps in-frame clones and lacks some. This sample has more than 100,000 clones, with 88% found just once. Sequencing was done on a sample of peripheral blood. Receptor source: a man aged 70 or older with active COVID-19. Each CDR3 is given with its conserved first and last residue. Each record gives: V gene, D gene, clone size, J gene, CDR3 DNA, CDR3 protein. D genes are given only for firm matches. The size field is filled for only some rows; it gives once, few, many or a size class.

v_call: TRBV5-6
d_call: TRBD2
clone_size: once
j_call: TRBJ2-5
cdr3_nt: TGTGCCAGCAGCTTGATGGGACTAGCGGGTTCCCAAGAGACCCAGTACTTC
cdr3_aa: CASSLMGLAGSQETQYF

v_call: TRBV5-4
d_call: TRBD2
clone_size: NA
j_call: TRBJ2-1
cdr3_nt: TGTGCCAGCACCTCGGGACTAGCGGGAACGAATGAGCAGTTCTTC
cdr3_aa: CASTSGLAGTNEQFF

v_call: TRBV9
d_call: TRBD2
clone_size: NA
j_call: TRBJ2-3
cdr3_nt: TGTGCCAGCAGCGTATGGACTAGTTCCGATACGCAGTATTTT
cdr3_aa: CASSVWTSSDTQYF

v_call: TRBV9
d_call: TRBD1
clone_size: NA
j_call: TRBJ2-1
cdr3_nt: TGTGCCAGCAGACGGACAGGGGGGTCTCGTGAGCAGTTCTTC
cdr3_aa: CASRRTGGSREQFF

v_call: TRBV7-2
d_call: TRBD1
clone_size: NA
j_call: TRBJ1-6
cdr3_nt: TGTGCCAGCAGCACCTTATCCGGGACAGTTGATTCACCCCTCCACTTT
cdr3_aa: CASSTLSGTVDSPLHF

v_call: TRBV5-4
d_call: TRBD2
clone_size: NA
j_call: TRBJ2-3
cdr3_nt: TGTGCCAGCAGCTTCCCCGGGAGGTCAACAGATACGCAGTATTTT
cdr3_aa: CASSFPGRSTDTQYF

v_call: TRBV5-1
d_call: TRBD1
clone_size: NA
j_call: TRBJ2-2
cdr3_nt: TGCGCCAGCAGCTTGGCGGGACAGGGGGCCGGGGAGCTGTTTTTT
cdr3_aa: CASSLAGQGAGELFF

v_call: TRBV7-2
d_call: NA
clone_size: NA
j_call: TRBJ2-7
cdr3_nt: TGTGCCAGCAGCTTCGGGGGGCCAAACGAGCAGTACTTC
cdr3_aa: CASSFGGPNEQYF

v_call: TRBV11-2
d_call: NA
clone_size: NA
j_call: TRBJ1-2
cdr3_nt: TGTGCCAGCAGCTTCCCGTCTCCACTAAACCCTAACTATGGCTACACCTTC
cdr3_aa: CASSFPSPLNPNYGYTF

v_call: TRBV19
d_call: TRBD1
clone_size: NA
j_call: TRBJ1-5
cdr3_nt: TGTGCCAGTAGTCCGGGAGGGACAGGGGTGACTCAGCCCCAGCATTTT
cdr3_aa: CASSPGGTGVTQPQHF

v_call: TRBV19
d_call: NA
clone_size: NA
j_call: TRBJ1-2
cdr3_nt: TGTGCCAGTAGTATCCAACAGTCCTATGGCTACACCTTC
cdr3_aa: CASSIQQSYGYTF

v_call: TRBV5-1
d_call: NA
clone_size: NA
j_call: TRBJ2-5
cdr3_nt: TGCGCCAGCAGCTTGAACCCAGGGGCGGGAGAGACCCAGTACTTC
cdr3_aa: CASSLNPGAGETQYF

v_call: TRBV25-1
d_call: NA
clone_size: NA
j_call: TRBJ2-7
cdr3_nt: TGTGCCACCGCACGGACGGGGACCTACGAGCAGTACTTC
cdr3_aa: CATARTGTYEQYF

v_call: TRBV7-2
d_call: NA
clone_size: NA
j_call: TRBJ2-5
cdr3_nt: TGTGCCAGCAGCTTAGTGGTGCGGGAGACCCAGTACTTC
cdr3_aa: CASSLVVRETQYF

v_call: TRBV11-1
d_call: NA
clone_size: NA
j_call: TRBJ2-2
cdr3_nt: TGTGCCAGCACCAGGGGAAGATGGAACACCGGGGAGCTGTTTTTT
cdr3_aa: CASTRGRWNTGELFF

v_call: TRBV5-1
d_call: TRBD1
clone_size: few
j_call: TRBJ1-2
cdr3_nt: TGCGCCAGCAGCCCCACAGGGGAAATAGTCTATGGCTACACCTTC
cdr3_aa: CASSPTGEIVYGYTF

v_call: TRBV7-6
d_call: TRBD1
clone_size: NA
j_call: TRBJ1-1
cdr3_nt: TGTGCCAGCAGCTTAGTCCCCCAGGGGGCGGAAACTGAAGCTTTCTTT
cdr3_aa: CASSLVPQGAETEAFF

v_call: TRBV29-1
d_call: TRBD1
clone_size: NA
j_call: TRBJ2-2
cdr3_nt: TGCAGCGCTATCACAGGGGACACCGGGGAGCTGTTTTTT
cdr3_aa: CSAITGDTGELFF

v_call: TRBV28
d_call: NA
clone_size: NA
j_call: TRBJ1-1
cdr3_nt: TGTGCCAGCAGTTTTTCACCCCGATGGGGGGGCACAGACACTGAAGCTTTCTTT
cdr3_aa: CASSFSPRWGGTDTEAFF

v_call: TRBV7-3
d_call: TRBD2
clone_size: NA
j_call: TRBJ2-3
cdr3_nt: TGTGCCAGCAGCTGGGGGACTAGCGGGAGCACAGATACGCAGTATTTT
cdr3_aa: CASSWGTSGSTDTQYF

v_call: TRBV29-1
d_call: TRBD1
clone_size: once
j_call: TRBJ1-4
cdr3_nt: TGCAGCGTTGTGGGGCAGGGGGCAGGTGAAAAACTGTTTTTT
cdr3_aa: CSVVGQGAGEKLFF

v_call: TRBV30
d_call: NA
clone_size: NA
j_call: TRBJ1-4
cdr3_nt: TGTGCCGGGGTCCGGGGGGCGGGTGAAAAACTGTTTTTT
cdr3_aa: CAGVRGAGEKLFF

v_call: TRBV28
d_call: NA
clone_size: once
j_call: TRBJ2-1
cdr3_nt: TGTGCCAGCAGTCTCTCGGGCAGGGGGAGGAATGAGCAGTTCTTC
cdr3_aa: CASSLSGRGRNEQFF

v_call: TRBV9
d_call: TRBD1
clone_size: NA
j_call: TRBJ1-2
cdr3_nt: TGTGCCAGCAGCGCGGGACAGAGCTATGGCTACACCTTC
cdr3_aa: CASSAGQSYGYTF

v_call: TRBV7-2
d_call: NA
clone_size: NA
j_call: TRBJ2-3
cdr3_nt: TGTGCCAGCAGCTTTGACTACACAGATACGCAGTATTTT
cdr3_aa: CASSFDYTDTQYF

v_call: TRBV5-1
d_call: TRBD1
clone_size: NA
j_call: TRBJ1-3
cdr3_nt: TGCGCCAGCAGCTCGTCGCCAGGGGGAACTGGAAACACCATATATTTT
cdr3_aa: CASSSSPGGTGNTIYF

v_call: TRBV21-1
d_call: NA
clone_size: NA
j_call: TRBJ2-2
cdr3_nt: TGTGCCAGCAGCCCGAGGAAGTACACCGGGGAGCTGTTTTTT
cdr3_aa: CASSPRKYTGELFF

v_call: TRBV28
d_call: NA
clone_size: NA
j_call: TRBJ1-1
cdr3_nt: TGTGCCAGCGTTGCACCACGGTTTACTGAAGCTTTCTTT
cdr3_aa: CASVAPRFTEAFF

v_call: TRBV13
d_call: TRBD2
clone_size: NA
j_call: TRBJ2-1
cdr3_nt: TGTGCCAGCAGCCTCCGGACTAGCGGGTTCGTTTACAATGAGCAGTTCTTC
cdr3_aa: CASSLRTSGFVYNEQFF

v_call: TRBV7-2
d_call: TRBD2
clone_size: NA
j_call: TRBJ2-1
cdr3_nt: TGTGCCAGCAGCCTTTCCGAGGGGACCGGGACTAGGCAGTTCTTC
cdr3_aa: CASSLSEGTGTRQFF

v_call: TRBV28
d_call: TRBD1
clone_size: NA
j_call: TRBJ1-5
cdr3_nt: TGTGCCAGCAGTGGGACAGGGAGCAATCAGCCCCAGCATTTT
cdr3_aa: CASSGTGSNQPQHF

v_call: TRBV19
d_call: NA
clone_size: once
j_call: TRBJ1-4
cdr3_nt: TGTGCCAGTAGTACCGCAACTAATGAAAAACTGTTTTTT
cdr3_aa: CASSTATNEKLFF

v_call: TRBV9
d_call: TRBD1
clone_size: NA
j_call: TRBJ1-4
cdr3_nt: TGTGCCAGCAGCGTAGGGGACAGGGGTGCAACTAATGAAAAACTGTTTTTT
cdr3_aa: CASSVGDRGATNEKLFF

v_call: TRBV27
d_call: TRBD1
clone_size: NA
j_call: TRBJ1-5
cdr3_nt: TGTGCCAGCAGTTTATTCGGGACAGGAGAAAATCAGCCCCAGCATTTT
cdr3_aa: CASSLFGTGENQPQHF

v_call: TRBV7-7
d_call: TRBD1
clone_size: NA
j_call: TRBJ1-3
cdr3_nt: TGTGCCAGCGCGGAGACAGGGGATTTTGGAAACACCATATATTTT
cdr3_aa: CASAETGDFGNTIYF